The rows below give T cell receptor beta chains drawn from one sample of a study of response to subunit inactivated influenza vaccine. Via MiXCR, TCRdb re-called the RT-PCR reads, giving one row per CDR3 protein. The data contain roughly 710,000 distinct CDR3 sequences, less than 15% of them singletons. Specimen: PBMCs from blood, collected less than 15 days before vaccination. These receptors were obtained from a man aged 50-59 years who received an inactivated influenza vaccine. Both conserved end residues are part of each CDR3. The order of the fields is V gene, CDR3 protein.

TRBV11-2 CASSRGAEENIQYF
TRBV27 CASSSGPGTGVFGYTF
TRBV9 CASSVRQGQETQYF
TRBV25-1 CASSGSTSSYEQYF
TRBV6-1 CASSEPSSGAGELFF
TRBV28 CASSWGYKPQPQHF
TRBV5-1 CASSSYGRSSTDTQYF
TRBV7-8 CASSSAGKVTEAFF
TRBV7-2 CASSLVVGGSPLHF
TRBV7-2 CASSPSQGGNEQFF
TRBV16 CASSPDYNQPQHF
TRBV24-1 CATSDVGEQYF
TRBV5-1 CASSPDRGQYKYEQYF
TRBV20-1 CSARGQDRTGELFF
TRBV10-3 CAISGTGGNQPQHF
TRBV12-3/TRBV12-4 CASQDSNFRNEQFF
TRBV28 CASSTRQGGGYTF
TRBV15 CATSRDGYATVNQPQHF
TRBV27 CASSLSRPGQGAPSTQYF
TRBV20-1 CSARPLGGGDQPQHF
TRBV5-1 CASSFGRAKETQYF
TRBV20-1 CSGTDDTDTQYF
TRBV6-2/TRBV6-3 CASSWGDRSYNEQFF
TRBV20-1 CSARRQGANGELFF
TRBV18 CASSPMTDQETQYF
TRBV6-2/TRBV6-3 CASRTYYDRGPDTQYF
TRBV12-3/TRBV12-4 CASSSHLYEQYF
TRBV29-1 CSATKGQWEPQHF
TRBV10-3 CAISESRGRRAYEQYF
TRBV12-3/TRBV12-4 CASSLSGKDTQYF
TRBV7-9 CASSLGRTVQETQYF
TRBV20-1 CSAGLTGGENEQFF
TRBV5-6 CASSLEGAGSPLHF
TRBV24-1 CATSGTWRNEQFF
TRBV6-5 CASSYRQVRETQYF
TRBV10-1 CASSEGGSKNIQYF
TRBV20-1 CSARRSAGGTGELFF
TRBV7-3 CASSLDPAYNEQFF
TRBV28 CASSPWGQGYEQYF
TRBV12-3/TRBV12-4 CASRSYQGINEQFF
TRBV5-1 CASSLVSGASTDTQYF
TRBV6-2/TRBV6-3 CASGGRQDYNSPLHF